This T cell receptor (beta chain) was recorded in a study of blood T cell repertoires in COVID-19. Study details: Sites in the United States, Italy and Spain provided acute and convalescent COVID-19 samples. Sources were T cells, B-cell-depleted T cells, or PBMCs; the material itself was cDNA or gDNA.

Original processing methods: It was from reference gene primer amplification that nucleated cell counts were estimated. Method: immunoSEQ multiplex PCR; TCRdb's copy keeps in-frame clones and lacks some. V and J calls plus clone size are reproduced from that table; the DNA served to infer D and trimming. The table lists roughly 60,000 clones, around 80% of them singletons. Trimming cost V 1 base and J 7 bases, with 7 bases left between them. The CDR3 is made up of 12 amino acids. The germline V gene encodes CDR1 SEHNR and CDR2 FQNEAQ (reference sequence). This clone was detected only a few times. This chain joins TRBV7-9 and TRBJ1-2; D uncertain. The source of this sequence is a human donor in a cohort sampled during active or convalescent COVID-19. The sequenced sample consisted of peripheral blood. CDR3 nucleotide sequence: TGTGCCAGCAGCTTAGGAGGAGGTGGCTACACCTTC. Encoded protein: CASSLGGGGYTF.